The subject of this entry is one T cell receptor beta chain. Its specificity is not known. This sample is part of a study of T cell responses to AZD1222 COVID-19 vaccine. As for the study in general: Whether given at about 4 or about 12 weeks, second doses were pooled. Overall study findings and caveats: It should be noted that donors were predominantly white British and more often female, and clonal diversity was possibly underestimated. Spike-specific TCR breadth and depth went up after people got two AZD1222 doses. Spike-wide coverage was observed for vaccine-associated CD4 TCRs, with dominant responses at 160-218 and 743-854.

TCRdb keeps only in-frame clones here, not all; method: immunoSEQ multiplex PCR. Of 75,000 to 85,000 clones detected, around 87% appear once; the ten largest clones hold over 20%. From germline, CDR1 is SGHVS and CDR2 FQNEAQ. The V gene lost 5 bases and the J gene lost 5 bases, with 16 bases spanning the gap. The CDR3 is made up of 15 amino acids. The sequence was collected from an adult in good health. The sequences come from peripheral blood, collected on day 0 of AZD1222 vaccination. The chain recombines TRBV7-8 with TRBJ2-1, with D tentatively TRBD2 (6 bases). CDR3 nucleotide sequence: TGTGCCAGCAGCCCACAAAGGGCGGGACACAATGAGCAGTTCTTC. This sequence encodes CASSPQRAGHNEQFF.